Here is one TCR beta chain with its context. The junction departs from germline at one end; a sequencing error may be responsible. CDR3 length: 19 amino acids. Germline loops: CDR1 MNHEY, CDR2 SVGEGT. TCRdb processed the 5' RACE reads anew with MiXCR; each CDR3 protein has one entry. The sample lists 55,000 to 70,000 distinct CDR3 sequences, 4% to 5.5% occurring once. This record belongs to a study of neurological immune-mediated disorders. Input material: PBMCs. The receptor was isolated from a woman in her forties or fifties with multiple sclerosis. This chain links TRBV6-2 or TRBV6-3 with TRBJ1-6, with D perhaps matching TRBD1 (5 bases). The CDR3 is CASSYEILRRGHSNSPLNF. The CDR3 DNA is TGTGCCAGCAGTTACGAGATCCTACGGAGGGGCCACTCTAATTCACCCCTCAACTTT.